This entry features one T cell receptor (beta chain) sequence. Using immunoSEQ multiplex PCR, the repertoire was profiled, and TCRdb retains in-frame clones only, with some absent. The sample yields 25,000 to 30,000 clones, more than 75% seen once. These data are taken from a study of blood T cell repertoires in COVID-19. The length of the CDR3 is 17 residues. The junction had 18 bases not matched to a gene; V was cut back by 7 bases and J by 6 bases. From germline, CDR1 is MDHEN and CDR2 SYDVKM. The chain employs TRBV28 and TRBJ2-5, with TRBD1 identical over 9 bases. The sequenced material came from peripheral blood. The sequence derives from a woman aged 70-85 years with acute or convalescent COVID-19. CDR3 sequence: CASTPGLGDRGKQTQYF. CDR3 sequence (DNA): TGTGCCAGCACCCCGGGCCTGGGAGACAGGGGGAAACAGACCCAGTACTTC.